This T cell receptor beta chain was captured by sequencing in a study of blood T cell repertoires in COVID-19. The data were produced by immunoSEQ multiplex PCR, yet TCRdb's version contains in-frame clones alone and is incomplete. The sample has about 310,000 clones; about nine tenths are singletons. The CDR3 loop spans 15 amino acids. J was trimmed by 5 bases and V by 4 bases; bases with no gene match: 7. Germline V gene sequence: CDR1 SGHDT, CDR2 YYEEEE. Sequencing was carried out using peripheral blood. The chain carries TRBV5-6 and TRBJ1-4, with TRBD1 matching over 8 bases. The TCR was taken from a man aged 50-59 years with active or convalescent COVID-19. CDR3 amino acids: CASSAQGADNEKLFF. The CDR3, as DNA: TGTGCCAGCAGCGCTCAGGGGGCGGACAATGAAAAACTGTTTTTT.